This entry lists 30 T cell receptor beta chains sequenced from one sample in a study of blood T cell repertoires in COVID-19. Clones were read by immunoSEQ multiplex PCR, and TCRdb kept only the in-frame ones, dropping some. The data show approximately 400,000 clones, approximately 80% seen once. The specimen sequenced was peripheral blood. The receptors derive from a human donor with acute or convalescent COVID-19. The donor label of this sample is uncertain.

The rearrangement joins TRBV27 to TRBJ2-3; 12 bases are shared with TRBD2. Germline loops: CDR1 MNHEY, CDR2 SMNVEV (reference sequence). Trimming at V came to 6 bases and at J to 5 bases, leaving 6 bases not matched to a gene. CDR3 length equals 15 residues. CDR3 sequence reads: CASSSLAGGVDTQYF. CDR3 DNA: TGTGCCAGCAGCTCCCTAGCGGGAGGGGTAGATACGCAGTATTTT.

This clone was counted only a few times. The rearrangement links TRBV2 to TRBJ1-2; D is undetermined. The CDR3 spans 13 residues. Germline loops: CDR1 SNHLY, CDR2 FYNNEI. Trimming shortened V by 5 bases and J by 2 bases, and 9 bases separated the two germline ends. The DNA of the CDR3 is TGTGCCAGCAGTCCGACAACCAACTATGGCTACACCTTC. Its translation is CASSPTTNYGYTF. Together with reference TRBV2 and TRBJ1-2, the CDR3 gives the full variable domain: EPEVTQTPSHQVTQMGQEVILRCVPISNHLYFYWYRQILGQKVEFLVSFYNNEISEKSEIFDDQFSVERPDGSNFTLKIRSTKLEDSAMYFCASSPTTNYGYTFGSGTRLTVV.

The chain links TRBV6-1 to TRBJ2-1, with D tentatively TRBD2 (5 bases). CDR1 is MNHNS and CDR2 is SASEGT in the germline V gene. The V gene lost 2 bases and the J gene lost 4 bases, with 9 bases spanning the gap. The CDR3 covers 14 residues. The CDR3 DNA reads TGTGCCAGCAGTGAAAGCCGGGGTTACAATGAGCAGTTCTTC. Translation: CASSESRGYNEQFF.

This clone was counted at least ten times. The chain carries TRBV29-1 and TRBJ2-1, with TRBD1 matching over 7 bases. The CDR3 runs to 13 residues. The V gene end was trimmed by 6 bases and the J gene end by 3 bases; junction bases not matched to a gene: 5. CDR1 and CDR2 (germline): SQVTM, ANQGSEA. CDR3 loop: CSVPGQHYNEQFF. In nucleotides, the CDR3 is TGCAGCGTACCGGGACAGCACTACAATGAGCAGTTCTTC.

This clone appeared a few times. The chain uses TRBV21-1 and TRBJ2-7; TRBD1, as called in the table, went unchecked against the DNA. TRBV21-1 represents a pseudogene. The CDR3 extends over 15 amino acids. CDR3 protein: CASSKGGRVSYEQYF. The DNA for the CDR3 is TGTGCCAGCAGCAAAGGAGGCAGGGTTTCCTACGAGCAGTACTTC.

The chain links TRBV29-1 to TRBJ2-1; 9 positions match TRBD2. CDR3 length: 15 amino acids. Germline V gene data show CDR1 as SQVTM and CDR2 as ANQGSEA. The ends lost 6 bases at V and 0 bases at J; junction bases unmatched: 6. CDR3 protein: CSVGAGGSSYNEQFF. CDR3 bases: TGCAGCGTAGGAGCGGGGGGAAGCTCCTACAATGAGCAGTTCTTC.

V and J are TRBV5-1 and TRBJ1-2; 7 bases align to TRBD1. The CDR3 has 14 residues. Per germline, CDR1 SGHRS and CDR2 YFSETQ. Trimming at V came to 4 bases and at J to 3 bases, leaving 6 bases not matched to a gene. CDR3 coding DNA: TGCGCCAGCAGCCGGACAACAGGGGACTATGGCTACACCTTC. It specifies CASSRTTGDYGYTF. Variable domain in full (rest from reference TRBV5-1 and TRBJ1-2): KAGVTQTPRYLIKTRGQQVTLSCSPISGHRSVSWYQQTPGQGLQFLFEYFSETQRNKGNFPGRFSGRQFSNSRSEMNVSTLELGDSALYLCASSRTTGDYGYTFGSGTRLTVV.

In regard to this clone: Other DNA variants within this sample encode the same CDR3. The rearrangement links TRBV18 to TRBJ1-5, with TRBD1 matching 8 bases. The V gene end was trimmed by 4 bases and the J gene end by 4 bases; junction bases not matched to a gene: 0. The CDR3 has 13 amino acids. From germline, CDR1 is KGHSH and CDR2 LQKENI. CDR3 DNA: TGTGCCAGCTCACGACAGGGGAATCAGCCCCAGCATTTT. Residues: CASSRQGNQPQHF.

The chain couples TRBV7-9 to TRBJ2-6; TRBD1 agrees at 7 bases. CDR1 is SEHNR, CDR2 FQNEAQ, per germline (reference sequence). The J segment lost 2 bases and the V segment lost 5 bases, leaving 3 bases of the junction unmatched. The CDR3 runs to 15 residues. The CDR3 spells CASSADRAGANVLTF. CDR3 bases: TGTGCCAGCAGCGCAGACAGGGCTGGGGCCAACGTCCTGACTTTC.

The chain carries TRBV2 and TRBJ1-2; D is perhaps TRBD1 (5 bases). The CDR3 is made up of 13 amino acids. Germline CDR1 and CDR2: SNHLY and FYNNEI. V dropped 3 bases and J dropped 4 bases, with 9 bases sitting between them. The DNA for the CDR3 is TGTGCCAGCAGTGATCTCAGGGTCTATGGCTACACCTTC. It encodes CASSDLRVYGYTF.

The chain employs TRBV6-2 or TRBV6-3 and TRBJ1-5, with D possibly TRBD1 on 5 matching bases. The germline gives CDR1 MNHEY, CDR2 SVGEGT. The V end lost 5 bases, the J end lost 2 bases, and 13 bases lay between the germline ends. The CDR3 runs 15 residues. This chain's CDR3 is CASSTGGRGNQPQHF. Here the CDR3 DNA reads TGTGCCAGCAGTACGGGGGGAAGAGGCAATCAGCCCCAGCATTTT.

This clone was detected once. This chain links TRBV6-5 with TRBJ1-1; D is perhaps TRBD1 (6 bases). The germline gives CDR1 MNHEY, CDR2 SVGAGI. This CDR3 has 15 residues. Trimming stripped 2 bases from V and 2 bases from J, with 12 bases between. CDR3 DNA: TGTGCCAGCAGTTACATCAACAGGGTCAACACTGAAGCTTTCTTT. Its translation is CASSYINRVNTEAFF.

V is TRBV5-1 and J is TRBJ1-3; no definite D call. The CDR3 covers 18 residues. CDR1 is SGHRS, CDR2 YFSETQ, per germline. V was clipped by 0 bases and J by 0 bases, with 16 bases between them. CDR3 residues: CASSLVGSPRGSGNTIYF. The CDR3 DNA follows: TGCGCCAGCAGCTTGGTAGGGTCCCCACGGGGCTCTGGAAACACCATATATTTT.

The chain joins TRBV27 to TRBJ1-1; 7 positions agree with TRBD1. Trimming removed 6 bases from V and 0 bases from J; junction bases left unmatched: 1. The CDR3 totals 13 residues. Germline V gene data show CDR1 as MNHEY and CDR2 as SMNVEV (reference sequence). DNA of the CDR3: TGTGCCAGCAGAGGGACAGTGAACACTGAAGCTTTCTTT. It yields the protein CASRGTVNTEAFF.

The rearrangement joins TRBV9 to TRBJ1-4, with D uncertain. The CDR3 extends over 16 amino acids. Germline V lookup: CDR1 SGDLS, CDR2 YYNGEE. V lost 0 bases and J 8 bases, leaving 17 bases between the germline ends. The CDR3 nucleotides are TGTGCCAGCAGCGTAGGAGGCATAGGGAGGAGGGAAAAACTGTTTTTT. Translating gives CASSVGGIGRREKLFF.

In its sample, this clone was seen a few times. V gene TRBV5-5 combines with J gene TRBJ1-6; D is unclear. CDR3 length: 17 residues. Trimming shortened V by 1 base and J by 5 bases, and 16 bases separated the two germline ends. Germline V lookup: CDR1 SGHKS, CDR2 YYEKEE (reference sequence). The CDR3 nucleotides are TGTGCCAGCAGCTTGTTGAGAGACGCTAGAAATAATTCACCCCTCCACTTT. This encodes CASSLLRDARNNSPLHF.

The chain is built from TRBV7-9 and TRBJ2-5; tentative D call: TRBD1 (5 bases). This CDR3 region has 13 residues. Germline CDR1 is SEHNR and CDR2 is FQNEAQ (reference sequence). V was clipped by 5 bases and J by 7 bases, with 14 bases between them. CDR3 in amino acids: CASSPNRPGTQYF. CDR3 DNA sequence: TGTGCCAGCAGCCCAAACAGGCCTGGGACCCAGTACTTC.

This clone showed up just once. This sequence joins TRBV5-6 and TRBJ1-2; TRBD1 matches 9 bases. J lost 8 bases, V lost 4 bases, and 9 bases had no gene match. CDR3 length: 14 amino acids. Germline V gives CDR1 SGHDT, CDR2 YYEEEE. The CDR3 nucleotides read TGTGCCAGCAGCACCCGGGACAGGGCTTACGGCTACACCTTC. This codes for CASSTRDRAYGYTF.

This chain's CDR3 is CASWPAQGASGYTF. CDR3 DNA sequence: TGTGCCAGCTGGCCGGCTCAGGGGGCGTCTGGCTACACCTTC. This sequence joins TRBV6-5 and TRBJ1-2, with TRBD1 matching over 8 bases. After removal of 8 bases from V and 7 bases from J, the junction contained 12 bases not matched to a gene. Germline assignment: CDR1 MNHEY and CDR2 SVGAGI. The CDR3 loop spans 14 amino acids.

DNA of the CDR3: TGTGCCTGGACGGGACAGGAGCAGGAGACCCAGTACTTC. It translates to CAWTGQEQETQYF. The chain combines TRBV30 with TRBJ2-5; TRBD1 agrees at 8 bases. Losses at the gene ends were 4 bases for V and 5 bases for J; bases not matched to a gene: 6. Germline-derived CDR1 and CDR2 are GTSNPN and SVGIG (reference sequence). The length of the CDR3 is 13 residues.

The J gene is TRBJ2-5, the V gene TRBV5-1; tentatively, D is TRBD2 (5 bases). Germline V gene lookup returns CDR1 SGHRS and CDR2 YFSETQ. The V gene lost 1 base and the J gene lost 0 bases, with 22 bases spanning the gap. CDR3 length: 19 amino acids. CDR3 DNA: TGCGCCAGCAGCTTGCTGAGAGGGATGAGCCGGGAATACCAAGAGACCCAGTACTTC. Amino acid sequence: CASSLLRGMSREYQETQYF.

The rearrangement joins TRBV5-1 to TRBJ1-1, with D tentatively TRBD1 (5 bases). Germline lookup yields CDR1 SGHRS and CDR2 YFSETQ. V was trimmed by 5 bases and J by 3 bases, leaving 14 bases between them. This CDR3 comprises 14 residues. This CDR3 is CASRGQGADTEAFF. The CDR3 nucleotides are TGCGCCAGCAGGGGGCAGGGCGCGGACACTGAAGCTTTCTTT.

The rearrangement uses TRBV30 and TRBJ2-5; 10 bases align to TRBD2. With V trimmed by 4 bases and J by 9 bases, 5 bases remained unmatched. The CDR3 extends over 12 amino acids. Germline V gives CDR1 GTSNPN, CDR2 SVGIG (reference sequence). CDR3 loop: CAWTRLAGAQYF. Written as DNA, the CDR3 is TGTGCCTGGACAAGACTAGCGGGCGCCCAGTACTTC.

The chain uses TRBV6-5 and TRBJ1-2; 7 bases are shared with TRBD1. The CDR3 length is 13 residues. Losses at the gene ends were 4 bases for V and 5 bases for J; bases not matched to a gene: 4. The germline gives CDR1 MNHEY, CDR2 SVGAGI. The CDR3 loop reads CASSLAGGYGYTF. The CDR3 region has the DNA TGTGCCAGCAGTTTGGCAGGGGGATATGGCTACACCTTC.

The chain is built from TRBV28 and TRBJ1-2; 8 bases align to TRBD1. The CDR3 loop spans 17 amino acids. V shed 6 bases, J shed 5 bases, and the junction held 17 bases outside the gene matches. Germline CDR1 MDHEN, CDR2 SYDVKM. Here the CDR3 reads CASRSYSTGGAVYGYTF. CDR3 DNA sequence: TGTGCCAGCAGATCCTACAGCACAGGGGGGGCGGTTTATGGCTACACCTTC.

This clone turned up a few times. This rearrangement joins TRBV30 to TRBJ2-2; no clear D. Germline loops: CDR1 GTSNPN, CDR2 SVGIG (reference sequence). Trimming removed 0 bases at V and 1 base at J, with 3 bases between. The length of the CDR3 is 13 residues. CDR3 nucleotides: TGTGCCTGGAGTGTACAGAACACCGGGGAGCTGTTTTTT. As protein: CAWSVQNTGELFF.

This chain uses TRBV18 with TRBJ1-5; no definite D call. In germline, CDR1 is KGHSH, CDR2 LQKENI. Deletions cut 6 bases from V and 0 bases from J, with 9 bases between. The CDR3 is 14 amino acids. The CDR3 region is CASSPISSNQPQHF. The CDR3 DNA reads TGTGCCAGCTCGCCCATTAGTAGCAATCAGCCCCAGCATTTT. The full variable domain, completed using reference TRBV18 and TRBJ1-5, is NAGVMQNPRHLVRRRGQEARLRCSPMKGHSHVYWYRQLPEEGLKFMVYLQKENIIDESGMPKERFSAEFPKEGPSILRIQQVVRGDSAAYFCASSPISSNQPQHFGDGTRLSIL.

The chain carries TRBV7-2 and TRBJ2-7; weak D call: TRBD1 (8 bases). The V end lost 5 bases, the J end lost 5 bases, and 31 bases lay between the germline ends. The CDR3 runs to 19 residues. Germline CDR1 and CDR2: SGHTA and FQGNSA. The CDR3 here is CASSRGVAQQGARVHEQYF. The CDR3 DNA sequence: TGTGCCAGCAGCCGGGGGGTAGCCCAGCAGGGGGCGCGAGTCCACGAGCAGTACTTC.

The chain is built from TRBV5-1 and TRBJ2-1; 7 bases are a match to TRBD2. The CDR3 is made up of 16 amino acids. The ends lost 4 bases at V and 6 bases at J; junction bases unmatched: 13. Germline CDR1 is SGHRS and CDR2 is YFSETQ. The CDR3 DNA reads TGCGCCAGCAGCCCCGTTAGCGGGTCTCCAGCCAATGAGCAGTTCTTC. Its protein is CASSPVSGSPANEQFF.

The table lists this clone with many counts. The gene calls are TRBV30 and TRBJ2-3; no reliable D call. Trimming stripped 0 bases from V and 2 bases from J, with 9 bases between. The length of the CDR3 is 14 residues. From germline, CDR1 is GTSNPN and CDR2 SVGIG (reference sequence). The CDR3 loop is CAWSVLAATDTQYF. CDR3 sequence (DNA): TGTGCCTGGAGTGTACTCGCGGCCACAGATACGCAGTATTTT.